The entry that follows covers one T cell receptor (beta chain) sequence. Per the original methods: The assay estimated nucleated cells by amplifying reference gene primers. Using immunoSEQ multiplex PCR, the repertoire was profiled, and TCRdb retains in-frame clones only, with some absent. That table is the source of V, J and clone size, and D and trimming were worked out from the DNA. The sample yields a few hundred thousand clones, about four fifths seen once. The record originates from a study of blood T cell repertoires in COVID-19. In the study overall: Sites across the United States, Italy and Spain contributed samples from acute and convalescent COVID-19. In each case, the material was cDNA or gDNA derived from T cells, B-cell-depleted T cells, or PBMCs.

V shed 6 bases and J 5 bases; nucleotides not matched to a gene: 7. This CDR3 region has 14 residues. Germline lookup yields CDR1 MDHEN and CDR2 SYDVKM. Sequencing used peripheral blood. The chain is built from TRBV28 and TRBJ1-5; 7 nucleotides match TRBD1. This TCR was recovered from a woman in her twenties or thirties who had recovered from COVID-19. The CDR3 nucleotides are TGTGCCAGCAGGGGACAGATAGTCCATCAGCCCCAGCATTTT. Protein product: CASRGQIVHQPQHF.